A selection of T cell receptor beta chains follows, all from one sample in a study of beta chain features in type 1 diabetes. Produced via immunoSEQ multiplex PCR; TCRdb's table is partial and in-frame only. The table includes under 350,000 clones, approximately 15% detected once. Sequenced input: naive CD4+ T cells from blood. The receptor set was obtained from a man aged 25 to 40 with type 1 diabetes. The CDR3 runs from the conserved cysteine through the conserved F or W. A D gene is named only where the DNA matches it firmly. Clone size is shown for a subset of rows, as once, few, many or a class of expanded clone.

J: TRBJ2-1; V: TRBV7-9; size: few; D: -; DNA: TGTGCCAGCAGTCGGGGGAACAATGAGCAGTTCTTC; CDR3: CASSRGNNEQFF
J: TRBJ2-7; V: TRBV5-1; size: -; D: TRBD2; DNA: TGCGCCAGCAGCTCCCGGACTAGCGGGCGTAACTCCTACGAGCAGTACTTC; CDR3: CASSSRTSGRNSYEQYF
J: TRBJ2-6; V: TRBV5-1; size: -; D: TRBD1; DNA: TGCGCCAGTATCCGGGACAGGGACTCTGGGGCCAACGTCCTGACTTTC; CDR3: CASIRDRDSGANVLTF
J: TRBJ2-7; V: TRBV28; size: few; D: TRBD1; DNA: TGTGCCAGCAGCCCCCCCGGGACAGGGGTGGCCTACGAGCAGTACTTC; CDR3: CASSPPGTGVAYEQYF
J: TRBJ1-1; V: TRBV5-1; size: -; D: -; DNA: TGCGCCAGCAGCTTGAAAGGACAGAACACTGAAGCTTTCTTT; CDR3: CASSLKGQNTEAFF
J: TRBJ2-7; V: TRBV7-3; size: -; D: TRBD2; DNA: TGTGCCAGCAGCTTAAAACTAGCGGGGAGCCACGAGCAGTACTTC; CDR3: CASSLKLAGSHEQYF
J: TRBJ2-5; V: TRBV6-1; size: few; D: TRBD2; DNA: TGTGCCAGCAGTCCGGGACTAGCGGGAGAGACCCAGTACTTC; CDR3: CASSPGLAGETQYF
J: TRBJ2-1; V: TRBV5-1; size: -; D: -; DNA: TGCGCCAGCAGCTTGGCGGGGGACAGCTACAATGAGCAGTTCTTC; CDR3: CASSLAGDSYNEQFF
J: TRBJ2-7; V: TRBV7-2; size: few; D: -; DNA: TGTGCCAGCAGCCCCCCGCCCGGGACCTACGAGCAGTACTTC; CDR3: CASSPPPGTYEQYF
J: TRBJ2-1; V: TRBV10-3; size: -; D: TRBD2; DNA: TGTGCCATAGGGACTAGCGGGAGCAACAATGAGCAGTTCTTC; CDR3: CAIGTSGSNNEQFF
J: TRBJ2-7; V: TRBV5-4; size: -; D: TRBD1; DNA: TGTGCCAGCAGCGCGAGACAGGGTTCTACATACGAGCAGTACTTC; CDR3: CASSARQGSTYEQYF
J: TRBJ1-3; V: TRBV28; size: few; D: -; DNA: TGTGCCTCCAGGGTCTCTGGAAACACCATATATTTT; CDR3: CASRVSGNTIYF
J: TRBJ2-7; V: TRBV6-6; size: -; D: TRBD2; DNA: TGTGCCACCGGGGAGGGTGTAACCTACGAGCAGTACTTC; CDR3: CATGEGVTYEQYF
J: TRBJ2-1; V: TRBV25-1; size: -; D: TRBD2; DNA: TGTGCCAGCAGTGTGCTTACTAGCGGGGACAATGAGCAGTTCTTC; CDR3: CASSVLTSGDNEQFF
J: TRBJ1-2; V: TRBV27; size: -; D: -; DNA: TGTGCCAGCAGTTTGGAGGGTCGGTATGGCTACACCTTC; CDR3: CASSLEGRYGYTF
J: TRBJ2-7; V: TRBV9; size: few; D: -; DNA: TGTGCCAGCAGCGGACGGGACTTAACTAACGAGCAGTACTTC; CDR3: CASSGRDLTNEQYF
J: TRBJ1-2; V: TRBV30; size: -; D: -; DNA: TGTGCCTGGAGTGTCGGGTCAGGGCCGGTCGGCTATGGCTACACCTTC; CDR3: CAWSVGSGPVGYGYTF
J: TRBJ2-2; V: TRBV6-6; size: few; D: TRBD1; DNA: TGTGCCAGCAGTTACGGGACAGGGGGCACCGGGGAGCTGTTTTTT; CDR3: CASSYGTGGTGELFF
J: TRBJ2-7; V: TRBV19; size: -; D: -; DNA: TGTGCCAGTAGCCCCGGCGGCAGGGGAGCATTGGAGCAGTACTTC; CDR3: CASSPGGRGALEQYF
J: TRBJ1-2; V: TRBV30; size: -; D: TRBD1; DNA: TGTGCCTGGACCGGGACAGGCTGGAACTATGGCTACACCTTC; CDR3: CAWTGTGWNYGYTF
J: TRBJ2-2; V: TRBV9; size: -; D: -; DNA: TGTGCCAGCAGCCCCATAGGGGCGAACACCGGGGAGCTGTTTTTT; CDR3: CASSPIGANTGELFF
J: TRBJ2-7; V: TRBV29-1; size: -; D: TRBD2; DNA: TGCAGCGTTGAAGATACGCTAGCGGGAGAGCAGTACTTC; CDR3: CSVEDTLAGEQYF
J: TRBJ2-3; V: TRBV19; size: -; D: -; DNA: TGTGCCAGTATTCCGGACAGCGCAGATACGCAGTATTTT; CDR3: CASIPDSADTQYF